This T cell receptor (beta chain) stems from a study of blood T cell repertoires in COVID-19 (dated by TCRdb to between 2020 and 2021). Background for the entire study: Samples from collaborators originated in the United States, Italy and Spain and spanned both the acute and convalescent phases of COVID-19. The material from the prospective study consisted of cDNA or gDNA derived from T cells, B-cell-depleted T cells, or PBMCs. The sample metadata nearly always contained a de-identified subject ID, COVID-19 status, age in years and sex. Subjects who had been exposed to COVID-19, were actively infected with it, or had recovered from it provided the deeply sampled blood TCRbeta repertoires that made up the dataset. A freely available public database, intended as a resource for researchers studying the immune response to SARS-CoV-2, is where the repertoires were released. HLA class I and class II types, where available, came from metadata supplied by the sample provider rather than from assay-based typing. The samples were drawn from the first 160 participants of the ongoing ImmuneRACE study and from 1,254 subjects provided by 6 global collaborators.

CDR1 and CDR2 (MGHRA, YSYEKL) derive from the germline V gene. The cysteine opens and the phenylalanine closes a CDR3 of 17 amino acids. The sequence is cut down to CDR3 DNA, 51 bases in frame from base 1. Note on this clone: Its recognized antigen is unknown. No qualities accompany the bases; no much larger clone lies one base away.

TCRbeta CDR3 regions were amplified from genomic DNA using the immunoSEQ Assay, a bias-controlled multiplex PCR. Processing in the source paper ran as follows. The number of nucleated cells in each sample was estimated from the amplification of reference gene primers within the assay. To quantify the absolute abundance of each unique TCRbeta CDR3 rearrangement, sequence reads were collapsed and filtered. Productive Simpson clonality was computed per sample as the square root of Simpson's diversity index over productive rearrangements. The source is immuneACCESS, and TCRdb retained only in-frame sequences with V and J called. Part of the clones is not carried over; for the studies checked, unresolved V genes explain less than half of this, and the remainder is unexplained. Clone size and V and J calls were adopted from that table, with D and trimming inferred from the DNA. This sample holds roughly 67,000 clones; more than 70% were observed only once. The ten largest make up approximately 8.8% of the sample.

Study-wide conclusions, independent of this receptor: How much clinical and demographic metadata was included differed by source and by participant, and the metadata was provided uncurated.

Whole blood was collected in K2EDTA tubes by collaborating institutions according to the institutions' own protocols. Collaborator samples were shipped for TCRbeta analysis as frozen whole blood, isolated PBMCs, or DNA extracted from either sample type. The origin of this receptor is a man over 45 with active COVID-19. The sample was peripheral blood. Recombination connected TRBV4-1 to TRBJ2-7; 9 central nucleotides agree with TRBD1. The DNA end is a closer match to TRBJ2-5, so the J assignment may be wrong. The CDR3 reads as follows: CASSQEAPGQGRETQYF. The DNA is TGCGCCAGCAGCCAAGAGGCGCCGGGACAGGGCCGAGAGACCCAGTACTTC.